Here is one T cell receptor beta chain with its context. Generated by immunoSEQ multiplex PCR, the TCRdb table keeps only in-frame clones and is missing some. The sample has under 350,000 clones, roughly 89% seen once. The sample originates from a study of blood T cell repertoires in COVID-19. V shed 3 bases and J shed 1 base, with 6 bases lying between them. This CDR3 is 14 amino acids long. CDR1 and CDR2 (germline): SGHTA, FQGNSA. The source of this sequence is a man between 35 and 55 years old with acute or convalescent COVID-19. The sample was peripheral blood. V and J are TRBV7-2 and TRBJ2-2, with unresolved D. In nucleotides, the CDR3 is TGTGCCAGCAGCTTTTCAGGGAACACCGGGGAGCTGTTTTTT. This translates into CASSFSGNTGELFF.